The 29 T cell receptor beta chains given below trace back to one sample, sequenced in a study of shared clonotypes between healthy human individuals. Method: immunoSEQ multiplex PCR; TCRdb's copy keeps in-frame clones and lacks some. The sample lists 2 million to 3 million clones, approximately 93% occurring once. The sample comprised naive CD4+ T cells from PBMCs. Subset specified: CD45RA+ positively selected. The receptors were sampled from a man aged 18 to 29 in good health. Some clones in this sample may be carry-over from other donors' samples.

This clone was observed a few times. The chain couples TRBV18 to TRBJ1-1; D gene uncertain. CDR1 and CDR2 (germline): KGHSH, LQKENI. Trimming removed 5 bases at V and 7 bases at J, with 11 bases between. This CDR3 has 12 residues. The CDR3 region is CASSVDHREAFF. The DNA of the CDR3 is TGTGCCAGCTCAGTGGACCACCGTGAAGCTTTCTTT.

The chain has TRBV6-1 and TRBJ1-4; D uncertain. Germline loops: CDR1 MNHNS, CDR2 SASEGT. The V gene lost 5 bases and the J gene lost 5 bases, with 12 bases spanning the gap. The length of the CDR3 is 14 residues. This CDR3 reads CASSRGVVNEKLFF. CDR3 sequence (DNA): TGTGCCAGCAGTCGGGGAGTTGTCAATGAAAAACTGTTTTTT.

The chain uses TRBV7-6 and TRBJ2-1, with 10 positions matching TRBD2. This CDR3 region has 15 residues. V was clipped by 7 bases and J by 8 bases; unmatched bases: 11. Per germline, CDR1 SGHVS and CDR2 FNYEAQ. The CDR3 here is CASTPGSSGSHEQFF. CDR3 DNA sequence: TGTGCCAGCACTCCAGGGTCTAGCGGGAGCCATGAGCAGTTCTTC.

This sequence joins TRBV29-1 and TRBJ2-1; D is possibly TRBD1 or TRBD2 (5 bases each). Trimming left V 6 bases short and J 0 bases short, with 12 bases between. Germline CDR1 is SQVTM and CDR2 is ANQGSEA. CDR3 size: 14 residues. The CDR3 reads CSVPRDGSYNEQFF. The CDR3, as DNA: TGCAGCGTGCCGAGGGACGGCTCCTACAATGAGCAGTTCTTC.

The chain employs TRBV28 and TRBJ1-3; maybe TRBD1 (6 bases). Germline CDR1 MDHEN, CDR2 SYDVKM. CDR3 length equals 15 residues. The V end was cut by 7 bases, the J end by 0 bases, with 13 bases between. The CDR3 reads CASMDRWHSGNTIYF. The CDR3 DNA reads as TGTGCCAGCATGGACAGATGGCACTCTGGAAACACCATATATTTT. Combining the CDR3 with reference TRBV28 and TRBJ1-3 gives the whole variable domain DVKVTQSSRYLVKRTGEKVFLECVQDMDHENMFWYRQDPGLGLRLIYFSYDVKMKEKGDIPEGYSVSREKKERFSLILESASTNQTSMYLCASMDRWHSGNTIYFGEGSWLTVV.

This clone was detected only once. V usage is TRBV6-5 and J usage is TRBJ2-7; D not resolved. CDR1 is MNHEY, CDR2 SVGAGI, per germline. Trimming left V 4 bases short and J 3 bases short, with 19 bases between. CDR3 length equals 16 residues. The CDR3 loop reads CASSSSAPPGHYEQYF. In nucleotides, the CDR3 is TGTGCCAGCAGTTCCAGCGCCCCGCCGGGCCACTACGAGCAGTACTTC.

This clone came up a few times. This specimen includes other DNA sequences encoding the same CDR3. J is TRBJ1-5 and V is TRBV28; D call uncertain. Germline V lookup: CDR1 MDHEN, CDR2 SYDVKM. This CDR3 comprises 12 residues. V gave up 3 bases and J gave up 6 bases, with 6 bases separating them. The CDR3 reads CASSLSGQPQHF. CDR3 DNA sequence: TGTGCCAGCAGTTTGAGTGGTCAGCCCCAGCATTTT. The variable domain in full, with the rest retrieved from reference TRBV28 and TRBJ1-5, is DVKVTQSSRYLVKRTGEKVFLECVQDMDHENMFWYRQDPGLGLRLIYFSYDVKMKEKGDIPEGYSVSREKKERFSLILESASTNQTSMYLCASSLSGQPQHFGDGTRLSIL.

The chain employs TRBV10-3 and TRBJ2-5; weak D call: TRBD2 (6 bases). The germline CDR1 and CDR2 sequences are ENHRY and SYGVKD. V dropped 8 bases and J dropped 4 bases, with 8 bases sitting between them. This CDR3 has 11 amino acids. CDR3 DNA sequence: TGTGCCATCGGGACTGGAGAGACCCAGTACTTC. Translated, it gives CAIGTGETQYF.

V is TRBV4-3 and J is TRBJ1-2, with a weak D call TRBD1 (6 bases). Trimming took off 3 bases at V and 4 bases at J, with 18 bases between the two ends. The CDR3 loop spans 16 amino acids. Per germline, CDR1 LGHNA and CDR2 YSLEER. The CDR3 protein is CASSHQAGGGSYGYTF. The CDR3 bases are TGCGCCAGCAGCCACCAAGCCGGGGGGGGCTCCTATGGCTACACCTTC.

This chain connects TRBV10-3 to TRBJ1-2, with no clear D. V was clipped by 0 bases and J by 0 bases, with 8 bases between them. The CDR3 is 15 residues long. The germline CDR1 and CDR2 sequences are ENHRY and SYGVKD. The CDR3: CAISESSWANYGYTF. In nucleotides, the CDR3 is TGTGCCATCAGTGAGTCTTCTTGGGCTAACTATGGCTACACCTTC.

Details on this clone: Other DNA sequences in this specimen translate into the identical CDR3. Here the CDR3 DNA reads TGCAGCGTTGAAGATGGAGGACAAGAGACCCAGTACTTC. Translation: CSVEDGGQETQYF. This chain connects TRBV29-1 to TRBJ2-5; D possibly corresponds to TRBD2 (5 bases). Trimming left V 0 bases short and J 2 bases short, with 7 bases between. The CDR3 loop spans 13 amino acids. Germline values: CDR1 SQVTM, CDR2 ANQGSEA.

The chain links TRBV18 to TRBJ1-1, with D hard to call. CDR1 and CDR2 (germline): KGHSH, LQKENI. The CDR3 runs to 12 residues. V lost 2 bases and J lost 8, with 9 bases in between. In DNA form, the CDR3 reads TGTGCCAGCTCACCAGGCGCAAAGGAAGCTTTCTTT. As protein: CASSPGAKEAFF.

The chain combines TRBV5-1 with TRBJ1-3; 7 nucleotides line up with TRBD1. Germline loops: CDR1 SGHRS, CDR2 YFSETQ. CDR3 size: 15 residues. V gave up 3 bases and J gave up 4 bases; unmatched junction bases: 7. The CDR3 loop is CASSSTGTVGNTIYF. CDR3 bases: TGCGCCAGCAGCTCGACCGGGACAGTCGGAAACACCATATATTTT.

This clone appeared a single time. This chain links TRBV4-3 with TRBJ1-3; the D gene is possibly TRBD1 (6 bases). CDR1 is LGHNA and CDR2 is YSLEER in the germline V gene. This CDR3 has 14 residues. V shed 5 bases and J shed 1 base, with 9 bases lying between them. The CDR3 here is CASSSGVSGNTIYF. The CDR3 bases are TGCGCCAGCAGCTCAGGGGTATCTGGAAACACCATATATTTT.

The chain is built from TRBV28 and TRBJ2-7; TRBD2 matches 8 bases. Germline loops: CDR1 MDHEN, CDR2 SYDVKM. With V trimmed by 8 bases and J by 6 bases, 9 bases remained unmatched. The CDR3 sequence is 13 residues long. The CDR3 is CASRLGGTSEQYF. The CDR3 DNA reads TGTGCCAGCCGATTGGGGGGGACTAGCGAGCAGTACTTC. Supplemented by reference TRBV28 and TRBJ2-7, the full variable domain reads DVKVTQSSRYLVKRTGEKVFLECVQDMDHENMFWYRQDPGLGLRLIYFSYDVKMKEKGDIPEGYSVSREKKERFSLILESASTNQTSMYLCASRLGGTSEQYFGPGTRLTVT.

The chain uses TRBV5-4 and TRBJ1-3; D gene ambiguous. V shed 0 bases and J shed 3 bases, with 13 bases lying between them. The CDR3 loop spans 16 amino acids. Germline V lookup: CDR1 SGHNT, CDR2 YYREEE (reference sequence). Written as DNA, the CDR3 is TGTGCCAGCAGCTTGGAGCCCCCTGGAGGTGGAAACACCATATATTTT. It encodes CASSLEPPGGGNTIYF.

The chain joins TRBV5-1 to TRBJ1-6; the match to TRBD1 covers 9 bases. After removal of 4 bases from V and 8 bases from J, the junction contained 7 bases not matched to a gene. This CDR3 is built from 15 residues. Germline V gives CDR1 SGHRS, CDR2 YFSETQ. Here the CDR3 DNA reads TGCGCCAGCAGCGTAACAGGGGGCGGCGATTCACCCCTCCACTTT. Translating gives CASSVTGGGDSPLHF. The entire variable domain, with the rest obtained from reference TRBV5-1 and TRBJ1-6, is as follows: KAGVTQTPRYLIKTRGQQVTLSCSPISGHRSVSWYQQTPGQGLQFLFEYFSETQRNKGNFPGRFSGRQFSNSRSEMNVSTLELGDSALYLCASSVTGGGDSPLHFGNGTRLTVT.

This clone was seen just once. This chain links TRBV27 with TRBJ2-2; D remains ambiguous. The CDR3 runs 13 residues. The germline V gene encodes CDR1 MNHEY and CDR2 SMNVEV (reference sequence). V was shortened by 7 bases and J by 1 base, with 7 bases between the two germline ends. The CDR3, as DNA: TGTGCCAGCACCCTACTGAACACCGGGGAGCTGTTTTTT. Protein: CASTLLNTGELFF.

J is TRBJ2-2 and V is TRBV2; D perhaps matches TRBD2 (5 bases). V was trimmed by 5 bases and J by 4 bases, leaving 17 bases between them. This CDR3 is built from 16 residues. Germline loops: CDR1 SNHLY, CDR2 FYNNEI. CDR3 DNA sequence: TGTGCCAGCAGTCGAGATCCGGGGTCGCCCACCGGGGAGCTGTTTTTT. Translating gives CASSRDPGSPTGELFF. Full variable domain (rest looked up from reference TRBV2 and TRBJ2-2): EPEVTQTPSHQVTQMGQEVILRCVPISNHLYFYWYRQILGQKVEFLVSFYNNEISEKSEIFDDQFSVERPDGSNFTLKIRSTKLEDSAMYFCASSRDPGSPTGELFFGEGSRLTVL.

J is TRBJ2-3 and V is TRBV28; TRBD2 aligns across 11 bases. This CDR3 has 17 residues. Germline V gene data show CDR1 as MDHEN and CDR2 as SYDVKM. With 7 bases clipped from V and 2 bases from J, the junction kept 11 bases outside the gene matches. This CDR3 reads CASTVTLAGVNTDTQYF. The CDR3 bases are TGTGCCAGCACCGTCACACTAGCGGGGGTAAACACAGATACGCAGTATTTT.

This chain joins TRBV5-8 and TRBJ2-6; 7 nucleotides line up with TRBD1. The J segment lost 0 bases and the V segment lost 4 bases, leaving 10 bases of the junction unmatched. Germline CDR1 is SGHTS and CDR2 is YDEGEE. The CDR3 is 18 amino acids. The CDR3 reads CASSQETGWASGANVLTF. The DNA of the CDR3 is TGTGCCAGCAGCCAGGAGACAGGGTGGGCCTCTGGGGCCAACGTCCTGACTTTC.

This chain connects TRBV2 to TRBJ2-1; D not certain. Trimming took off 6 bases at V and 9 bases at J, with 12 bases between the two ends. Germline V gene lookup returns CDR1 SNHLY and CDR2 FYNNEI. The CDR3 consists of 12 residues. The CDR3 bases are TGTGCCAGCAGAGAGACCGTCCCTGAGCAGTTCTTC. Translation: CASRETVPEQFF.

The V gene is TRBV28, the J gene TRBJ2-3; 9 nucleotides line up with TRBD2. The CDR3 totals 18 residues. Germline V CDR1 and CDR2: MDHEN, SYDVKM. Unmatched junction bases numbered 14, after V lost 6 bases and J lost 1 base. CDR3 amino acids: CASRPPLAGVLRTDTQYF. The CDR3 DNA follows: TGTGCCAGCAGACCCCCCTTAGCGGGAGTTTTACGCACAGATACGCAGTATTTT. The full variable domain, with the rest looked up from reference TRBV28 and TRBJ2-3, is DVKVTQSSRYLVKRTGEKVFLECVQDMDHENMFWYRQDPGLGLRLIYFSYDVKMKEKGDIPEGYSVSREKKERFSLILESASTNQTSMYLCASRPPLAGVLRTDTQYFGPGTRLTVL.

V and J are TRBV29-1 and TRBJ1-3; no firm D call. Per germline, CDR1 SQVTM and CDR2 ANQGSEA. V was shortened by 2 bases and J by 1 base, with 3 bases between the two germline ends. The CDR3 spans 12 residues. CDR3 sequence: CSVETSGNTIYF. As DNA, the CDR3 is TGCAGCGTTGAAACTTCTGGAAACACCATATATTTT. The complete variable domain, with remaining parts taken from reference TRBV29-1 and TRBJ1-3, reads SAVISQKPSRDICQRGTSLTIQCQVDSQVTMMFWYRQQPGQSLTLIATANQGSEATYESGFVIDKFPISRPNLTFSTLTVSNMSPEDSSIYLCSVETSGNTIYFGEGSWLTVV.

The genes are TRBV5-1 and TRBJ2-7; 11 nucleotides agree with TRBD2. This CDR3 region has 17 residues. The junction had 15 bases not matched to a gene; V was cut back by 5 bases and J by 5 bases. Germline loops: CDR1 SGHRS, CDR2 YFSETQ. The CDR3 spells CASRRGSGRALGDEQYF. The CDR3 DNA sequence: TGCGCCAGCAGGAGGGGTAGCGGGAGGGCCCTCGGAGACGAGCAGTACTTC. Full variable domain (missing parts from reference TRBV5-1 and TRBJ2-7): KAGVTQTPRYLIKTRGQQVTLSCSPISGHRSVSWYQQTPGQGLQFLFEYFSETQRNKGNFPGRFSGRQFSNSRSEMNVSTLELGDSALYLCASRRGSGRALGDEQYFGPGTRLTVT.

The gene calls are TRBV27 and TRBJ1-4; TRBD1 might be the D (5 bases). This CDR3 is 17 amino acids long. Germline V gives CDR1 MNHEY, CDR2 SMNVEV (reference sequence). V was clipped by 0 bases and J by 7 bases, with 18 bases between them. DNA of the CDR3: TGTGCCAGCAGTTTATCTCCCGGGGGGGGTGGGTTTGAAAAACTGTTTTTT. Translation: CASSLSPGGGGFEKLFF.

V gene TRBV19 combines with J gene TRBJ1-2; D not resolved. Germline CDR1 and CDR2: LNHDA and SQIVND (reference sequence). This CDR3 comprises 16 residues. Between the trimmed V and J ends, which lost 5 bases and 8 bases, there was a span of 24 bases. CDR3 nucleotides: TGTGCCAGTAGTTCTACATACCGACTCCAGAGTTGGGGCTACACCTTC. Amino acid sequence: CASSSTYRLQSWGYTF.

This chain uses TRBV28 with TRBJ2-7, with D tentatively TRBD1 (5 bases). Trimming stripped 7 bases from V and 4 bases from J, with 20 bases between. Looked up from germline, CDR1 is MDHEN and CDR2 is SYDVKM. This CDR3 region has 15 residues. As DNA, the CDR3 is TGTGCCAGCACTCCCCGACAGACCGTCCGGTACGAGCAGTACTTC. Residues: CASTPRQTVRYEQYF.

The V gene is TRBV5-1, the J gene TRBJ1-1; D is possibly TRBD1 (6 bases). Trimming left V 4 bases short and J 3 bases short, with 16 bases between. Germline V CDR1 and CDR2: SGHRS, YFSETQ. This CDR3 is 15 amino acids long. The CDR3 bases are TGCGCCAGCAGCGCCTACAGGGTAGGGGACACTGAAGCTTTCTTT. This translates into CASSAYRVGDTEAFF. Together with reference TRBV5-1 and TRBJ1-1, the CDR3 gives the full variable domain: KAGVTQTPRYLIKTRGQQVTLSCSPISGHRSVSWYQQTPGQGLQFLFEYFSETQRNKGNFPGRFSGRQFSNSRSEMNVSTLELGDSALYLCASSAYRVGDTEAFFGQGTRLTVV.